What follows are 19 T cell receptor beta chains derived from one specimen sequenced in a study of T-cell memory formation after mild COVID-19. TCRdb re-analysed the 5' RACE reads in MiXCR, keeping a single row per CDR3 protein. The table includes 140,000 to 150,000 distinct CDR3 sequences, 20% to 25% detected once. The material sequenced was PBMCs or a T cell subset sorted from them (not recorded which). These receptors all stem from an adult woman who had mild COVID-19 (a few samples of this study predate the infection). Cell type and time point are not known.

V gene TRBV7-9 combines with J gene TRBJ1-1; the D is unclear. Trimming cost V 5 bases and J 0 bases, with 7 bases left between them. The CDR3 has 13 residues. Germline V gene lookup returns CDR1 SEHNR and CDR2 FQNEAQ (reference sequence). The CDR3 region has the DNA TGTGCCAGCAGCCACTTCATGAACACTGAAGCTTTCTTT. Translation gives CASSHFMNTEAFF.

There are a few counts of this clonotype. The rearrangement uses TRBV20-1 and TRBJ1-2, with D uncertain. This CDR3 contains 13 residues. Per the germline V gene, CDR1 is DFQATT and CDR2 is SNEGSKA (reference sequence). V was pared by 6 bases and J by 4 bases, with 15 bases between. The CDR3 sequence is CSALLDGFYGYTF. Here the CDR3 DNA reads TGCAGTGCCCTTCTGGATGGGTTCTATGGCTACACCTTC.

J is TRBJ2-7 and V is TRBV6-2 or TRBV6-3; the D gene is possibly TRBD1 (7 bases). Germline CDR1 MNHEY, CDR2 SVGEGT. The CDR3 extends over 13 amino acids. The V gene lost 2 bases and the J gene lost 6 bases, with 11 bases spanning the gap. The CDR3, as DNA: TGTGCCAGCAGTTACCAGGGGGAGGTCGAGCAGTACTTC. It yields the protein CASSYQGEVEQYF.

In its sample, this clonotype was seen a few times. Here the CDR3 reads CATSRASMDTQYF. Here the CDR3 DNA reads TGTGCCACCAGCAGAGCCAGCATGGATACGCAGTATTTT. The chain is built from TRBV15 and TRBJ2-3; D gene uncertain. V was pared by 1 base and J by 6 bases, with 8 bases between. This CDR3 is built from 13 residues. Germline loops: CDR1 LNHNV, CDR2 YYDKDF (reference sequence).

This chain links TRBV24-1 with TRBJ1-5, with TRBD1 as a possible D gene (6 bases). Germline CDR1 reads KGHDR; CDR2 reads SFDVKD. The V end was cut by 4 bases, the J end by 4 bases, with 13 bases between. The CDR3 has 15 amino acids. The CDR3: CATSDPGTQNQPQHF. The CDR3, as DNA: TGTGCCACCAGTGACCCCGGGACACAGAATCAGCCCCAGCATTTT.

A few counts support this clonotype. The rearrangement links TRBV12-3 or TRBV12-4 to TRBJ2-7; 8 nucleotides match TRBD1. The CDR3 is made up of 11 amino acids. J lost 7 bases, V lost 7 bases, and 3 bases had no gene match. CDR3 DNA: TGTGCCAGCACCCGGACAGGGGAGCAGTACTTC. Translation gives CASTRTGEQYF.

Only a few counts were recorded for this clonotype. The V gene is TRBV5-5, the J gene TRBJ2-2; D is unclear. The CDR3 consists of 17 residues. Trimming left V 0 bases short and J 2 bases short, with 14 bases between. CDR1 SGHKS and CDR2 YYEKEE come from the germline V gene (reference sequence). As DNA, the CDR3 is TGTGCCAGCAGCTTGGTTTCTGTTAGGAGAAACACCGGGGAGCTGTTTTTT. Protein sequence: CASSLVSVRRNTGELFF.

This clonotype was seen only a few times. CDR3 sequence: CASSPTLGREAFF. DNA of the CDR3: TGTGCCAGCAGCCCCACGTTGGGGCGTGAAGCTTTCTTT. This chain connects TRBV4-2 to TRBJ1-1; tentatively, D is TRBD1 (5 bases). Germline V gene sequence: CDR1 LGHNA, CDR2 YNFKEQ. The V end lost 4 bases, the J end lost 7 bases, and 13 bases lay between the germline ends. The CDR3 spans 13 residues.

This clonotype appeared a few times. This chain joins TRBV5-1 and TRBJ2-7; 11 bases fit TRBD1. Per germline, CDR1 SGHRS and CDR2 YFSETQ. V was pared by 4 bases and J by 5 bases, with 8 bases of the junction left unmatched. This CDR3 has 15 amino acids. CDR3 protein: CASSVRTGGGDEQYF. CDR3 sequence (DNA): TGCGCCAGCAGCGTCAGGACAGGGGGCGGCGACGAGCAGTACTTC.

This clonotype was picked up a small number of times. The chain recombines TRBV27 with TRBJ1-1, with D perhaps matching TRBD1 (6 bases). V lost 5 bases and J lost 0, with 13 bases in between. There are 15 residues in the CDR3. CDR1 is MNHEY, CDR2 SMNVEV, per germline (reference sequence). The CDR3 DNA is TGTGCCAGCAGTCCCATCGGGGGCCTGAACACTGAAGCTTTCTTT. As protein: CASSPIGGLNTEAFF.

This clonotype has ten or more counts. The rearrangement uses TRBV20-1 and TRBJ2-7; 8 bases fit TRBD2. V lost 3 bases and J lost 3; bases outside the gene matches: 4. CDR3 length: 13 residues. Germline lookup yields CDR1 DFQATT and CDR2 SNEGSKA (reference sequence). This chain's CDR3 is CSARETSDYEQYF. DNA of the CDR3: TGCAGTGCTAGGGAGACTAGCGACTACGAGCAGTACTTC.

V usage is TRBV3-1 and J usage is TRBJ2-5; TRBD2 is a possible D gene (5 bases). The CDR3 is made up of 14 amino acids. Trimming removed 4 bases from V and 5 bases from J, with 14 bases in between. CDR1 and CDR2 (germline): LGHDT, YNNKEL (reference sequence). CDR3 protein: CASSLDGRRETQYF. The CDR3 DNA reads TGTGCCAGCAGCCTCGATGGTAGGAGGGAGACCCAGTACTTC.

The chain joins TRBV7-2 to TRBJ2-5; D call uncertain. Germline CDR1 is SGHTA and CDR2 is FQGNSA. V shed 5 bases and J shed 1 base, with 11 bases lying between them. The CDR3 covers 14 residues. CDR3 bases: TGTGCCAGCAGCCTTCTGACACCCCAAGAGACCCAGTACTTC. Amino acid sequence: CASSLLTPQETQYF.

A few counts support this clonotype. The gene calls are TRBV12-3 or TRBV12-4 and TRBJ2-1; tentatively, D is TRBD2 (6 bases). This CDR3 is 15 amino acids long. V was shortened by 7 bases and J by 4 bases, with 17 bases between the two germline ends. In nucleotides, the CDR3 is TGTGCCAGCACCGGGGGTTTCGGGGTATACAATGAGCAGTTCTTC. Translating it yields CASTGGFGVYNEQFF.

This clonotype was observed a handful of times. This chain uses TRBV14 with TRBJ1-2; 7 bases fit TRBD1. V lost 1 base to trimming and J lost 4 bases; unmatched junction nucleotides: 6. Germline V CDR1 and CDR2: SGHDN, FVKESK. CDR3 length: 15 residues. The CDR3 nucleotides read TGTGCCAGCAGCCAAGTACAGGGGAACGTCTATGGCTACACCTTC. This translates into CASSQVQGNVYGYTF.

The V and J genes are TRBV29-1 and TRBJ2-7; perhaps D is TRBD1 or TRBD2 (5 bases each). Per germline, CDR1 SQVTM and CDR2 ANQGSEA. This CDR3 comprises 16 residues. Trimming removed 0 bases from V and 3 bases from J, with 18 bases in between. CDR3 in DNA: TGCAGCGTTGAAGAATACGGGCGGGCAGGGATCTACGAGCAGTACTTC. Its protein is CSVEEYGRAGIYEQYF.

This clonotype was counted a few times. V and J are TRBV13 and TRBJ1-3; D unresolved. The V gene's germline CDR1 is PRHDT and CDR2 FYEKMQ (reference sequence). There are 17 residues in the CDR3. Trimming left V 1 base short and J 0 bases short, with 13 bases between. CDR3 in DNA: TGTGCCAGCAGCTTAGAAGGGTTAAGGAACTCTGGAAACACCATATATTTT. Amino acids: CASSLEGLRNSGNTIYF.

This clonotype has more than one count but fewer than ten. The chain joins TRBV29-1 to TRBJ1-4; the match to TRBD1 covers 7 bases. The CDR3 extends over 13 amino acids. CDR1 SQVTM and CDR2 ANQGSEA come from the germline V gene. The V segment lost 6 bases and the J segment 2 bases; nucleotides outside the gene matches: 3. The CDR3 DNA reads TGCAGCGTACTACAGGGGACTAATGAAAAACTGTTTTTT. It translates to CSVLQGTNEKLFF.

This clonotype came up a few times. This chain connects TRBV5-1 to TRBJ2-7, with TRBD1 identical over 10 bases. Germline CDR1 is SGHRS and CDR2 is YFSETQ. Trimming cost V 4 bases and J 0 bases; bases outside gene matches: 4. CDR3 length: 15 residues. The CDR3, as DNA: TGCGCCAGCAGCGGCGGGACAGGGGCCTCCTACGAGCAGTACTTC. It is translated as CASSGGTGASYEQYF.